The source of this T cell receptor (beta chain) is a study of blood T cell repertoires in COVID-19. Study summary: The United States, Italy and Spain provided the acute and convalescent COVID-19 samples. T cells, B-cell-depleted T cells, or PBMCs supplied cDNA or gDNA.

Trimming stripped 5 bases from V and 2 bases from J, with 10 bases between. The CDR3 spans 13 residues. CDR1 is LNHDA, CDR2 SQIVND, per germline (reference sequence). Per the authors' pipeline: For nucleated cells, counts were estimated from reference gene primer amplification. Assay: immunoSEQ multiplex PCR; the TCRdb copy retains only in-frame clones and omits some. The V and J calls and clone size come from that table; D and trimming were worked out from the DNA. The sample lists under 300,000 clones, roughly 87% occurring once. This chain links TRBV19 with TRBJ2-7; TRBD2 is a possible D gene (5 bases). The sequenced sample was peripheral blood. The clonotype was recovered from a man aged 55 to 69 who had recovered from COVID-19. CDR3 DNA sequence: TGTGCCAGTAGTCAATTAGCGACCTACGAGCAGTACTTC. Amino acids: CASSQLATYEQYF.